The clone carrying this T cell receptor beta chain has a handful of counts. Its antigen is not known. Time point meaning: newly diagnosed GD, antithyroid drugs for less than 3 months. PBMCs provided the RNA from which the TCR library was made. Assembly of TCR beta libraries relied on iRepertoire HTBI primers together with Arm-PCR of CDR3 regions. TCRdb re-analysed the multiplex PCR reads in MiXCR, keeping a single row per CDR3 protein. The sample contains 450,000 to 600,000 distinct CDR3 sequences, approximately 13% of which appear only once. The sample originates from a study of regulatory T cells in long-lasting Graves disease. The study, taken as a whole, reports: TRBV28, TRBJ1-2 and TRBJ2-5 were favored in persistent disease.

This CDR3 region has 15 residues. Germline V gene sequence: CDR1 MNHEY, CDR2 SMNVEV (reference sequence). V lost 3 bases, J lost 4 bases, and 15 bases lay in between. This sample also appeared in a second study, on T cells in Graves' hyperthyroidism and ophthalmopathy. Per that paper: Patients counted as stable if ophthalmopathy did not develop within 18 months. A set of HTBI primers served as the primers for a first-round RT-PCR of the TCR CDR3.

This receptor was identified in a man aged 30 to 45 with Graves disease. The J gene is TRBJ1-2, the V gene TRBV27, with a possible D match to TRBD1 (5 bases). The input for sequencing was peripheral blood mononuclear cells (PBMCs), taken at new diagnosis, from a patient treated with antithyroid drugs. CDR3 loop: CASSLSRASRYGYTF. CDR3 coding DNA: TGTGCCAGCAGTTTGTCCAGGGCGAGCCGCTATGGCTACACCTTC.